The clone carrying this T cell receptor (beta chain) has more than one count but fewer than ten. No antigen is known for it. This sample stems from a study of T cells after yellow fever vaccination. Points from the study as a whole: Of the clonotypes, a small share occurred in both CD4 and CD8 compartments. In post-booster samples, most primary-vaccination clones reappeared (approximately 95% CD4, roughly 88% CD8). Peaking on day 5 versus 15, the secondary response was faster but weaker.

The authors made TCR cDNA by 5'RACE template switching, adding a universal primer site and UMIs. TCRdb processed the 5' RACE reads anew with MiXCR; each CDR3 protein has one entry. The table includes 100,000 to 150,000 distinct CDR3 sequences, about 8.8% detected once. The CDR3 is 16 amino acids. The V gene lost 0 bases and the J gene lost 7 bases, with 17 bases spanning the gap. Germline CDR1 is SGHAT and CDR2 is FQNNGV. V and J are TRBV11-2 and TRBJ2-3; possibly TRBD1 for D (5 bases). The receptor was derived from a man aged 18 to 29 who received the YFV17D yellow fever vaccine. Source: CD8+ T cells sorted from PBMCs, taken on the day of the yellow fever booster vaccination. CDR3 in DNA: TGTGCCAGCAGCTTAGATCTCTCTTGGGCAGGGAATACGCAGTATTTT. Translating it yields CASSLDLSWAGNTQYF.